This TCR beta chain was sequenced for a study of CD8+CD57+ T cells in acquired aplastic anemia. Germline V CDR1 and CDR2: DFQATT, SNEGSKA (reference sequence). CDR3 size: 15 residues. The germline V and J ends were trimmed by 3 bases and 4 bases, with 18 bases remaining between them. Genomic DNA, the template, was used for profiling of the TCR beta VDJ and CDR3. TCRdb reanalysed the reads using MiXCR and keeps one entry per CDR3 protein. The repertoire holds around 200,000 distinct CDR3 sequences, with around 59% as singletons. This sequence joins TRBV20-1 and TRBJ2-5; TRBD1 might be the D (5 bases). This clonotype was obtained from a human donor in good health, serving as a control. The specimen was sorted CD4+, CD8+, or CD8+CD57+ T cells (not recorded which) from PBMCs. CDR3: CSARIVGRAGETQYF. CDR3 DNA: TGCAGTGCTAGGATCGTGGGCAGGGCTGGAGAGACCCAGTACTTC.